The 8 T cell receptor beta chains below were found in one sample sequenced in a study of CD4 T cells in relation to SARS-CoV-2 and coronaviruses. The method was immunoSEQ multiplex PCR; TCRdb's version includes in-frame clones alone and lacks a portion of them. The sample carries fewer than 20,000 clones, under 85% recorded once. Their target antigens are unknown. The unexposed donors gave CD4+ T cells in 2011-2018, prior to COVID-19. The cells were cultured for 10 days before CD4+ T cells were isolated. The sample consisted of CD4+ T cells from PBMCs, cultured in vitro. The receptor set was obtained from a human donor in good health.

Turning to this clone: Relative to the germline gene, one junction end is altered; a read error may explain this. As DNA, the CDR3 is TGTGCCAGCAGCTACGGACTAGCGGGAGATCCTGGCGCCTTC. As protein: CASSYGLAGDPGAF. The rearrangement uses TRBV7-9 and TRBJ2-7; 13 nucleotides line up with TRBD2. This CDR3 is built from 14 residues. CDR1 is SEHNR and CDR2 is FQNEAQ in the germline V gene (reference sequence).

This chain uses TRBV28 with TRBJ1-1; D is unclear. CDR3 length: 15 residues. In germline, CDR1 is MDHEN, CDR2 SYDVKM. V lost 7 bases and J 3 bases, leaving 18 bases between the germline ends. CDR3 region: CASTSSPERYTEAFF. Here the CDR3 DNA reads TGTGCCAGCACCTCCTCGCCCGAGAGATACACTGAAGCTTTCTTT.

A few counts support this clone. The V call is TRBV28, the J call TRBJ1-2; D may be TRBD1 (6 bases). The CDR3 contains 15 residues. Per the germline V gene, CDR1 is MDHEN and CDR2 is SYDVKM. Trimming cost V 1 base and J 6 bases, with 15 bases left between them. The CDR3 loop is CASSLSSRGYNGYTF. Written as DNA, the CDR3 is TGTGCCAGCAGTTTATCCTCGAGGGGGTATAATGGCTACACCTTC.

The CDR3 protein is CASSLGRLHTYEQYF. CDR3 nucleotide sequence: TGTGCCAGCAGCTTAGGGCGGCTCCACACCTACGAGCAGTACTTC. The chain couples TRBV7-2 to TRBJ2-7; D is unclear. V lost 1 base and J 2 bases, leaving 12 bases between the germline ends. The CDR3 is made up of 15 amino acids. CDR1 and CDR2 (germline): SGHTA, FQGNSA.

The chain links TRBV7-3 to TRBJ2-3; D is unresolved. Germline assignment: CDR1 SGHTA and CDR2 FQGTGA. V lost 0 bases and J lost 0, with 4 bases in between. The CDR3 spans 14 residues. The chain's CDR3 is CASSLTPSTDTQYF. The CDR3 DNA follows: TGTGCCAGCAGCTTAACTCCTAGCACAGATACGCAGTATTTT.

The chain recombines TRBV5-1 with TRBJ1-1, with a weak D call TRBD1 (5 bases). Germline V gene sequence: CDR1 SGHRS, CDR2 YFSETQ. With 4 bases removed from V and 6 bases from J, the gap between germline ends came to 22 bases. The CDR3 is 16 residues long. The CDR3 DNA is TGCGCCAGCAGCCCACGCCAAGGGACCTTATCCTCTGAAGCTTTCTTT. Its translation: CASSPRQGTLSSEAFF.

The chain couples TRBV3-1 (or the pseudogene TRBV3-2) to TRBJ2-7; 9 bases fit TRBD1. The CDR3 totals 16 residues. J was trimmed by 6 bases and V by 1 base; bases with no gene match: 10. The germline V gene has CDR1 LGHDT and CDR2 YNNKEL (reference sequence). CDR3: CASSQVVGTGSGEQYF. CDR3 DNA sequence: TGTGCCAGCAGCCAAGTTGTCGGGACAGGGTCCGGCGAGCAGTACTTC.

The CDR3 is CASREGVGEKLFF. DNA of the CDR3: TGTGCCAGCCGTGAGGGAGTCGGGGAAAAACTGTTTTTT. This chain joins TRBV12-3 or TRBV12-4 and TRBJ1-4; D gene unclear. This CDR3 contains 13 residues. Trimming removed 8 bases from V and 8 bases from J, with 15 bases in between.